This T cell receptor beta chain was documented in a study of tumor-infiltrating lymphocytes in oesophageal squamous cell carcinoma. Trimming took 5 bases from V and 1 from J, leaving 12 bases between them. Germline CDR1 and CDR2: LNHDA and SQIVND (reference sequence). CDR3 length: 15 residues. This clonotype has just a few counts. TCRdb reanalysed the PCR reads using MiXCR and keeps one entry per CDR3 protein. The sample has tens of thousands of distinct CDR3 sequences, around two fifths seen once; the top ten hold 30% to 45%. This TCR was sampled from a male donor with esophageal squamous cell carcinoma. Sequencing was carried out using esophageal tumor tissue. The chain couples TRBV19 to TRBJ1-5, with D possibly matching TRBD1 (5 bases). CDR3 in DNA: TGTGCCAGTAGTCGGAGTTGGGGGAGCAATCAGCCCCAGCATTTT. It codes for CASSRSWGSNQPQHF. Looking up the rest from reference TRBV19 and TRBJ1-5 gives the full variable domain: DGGITQSPKYLFRKEGQNVTLSCEQNLNHDAMYWYRQDPGQGLRLIYYSQIVNDFQKGDIAEGYSVSREKKESFPLTVTSAQKNPTAFYLCASSRSWGSNQPQHFGDGTRLSIL.